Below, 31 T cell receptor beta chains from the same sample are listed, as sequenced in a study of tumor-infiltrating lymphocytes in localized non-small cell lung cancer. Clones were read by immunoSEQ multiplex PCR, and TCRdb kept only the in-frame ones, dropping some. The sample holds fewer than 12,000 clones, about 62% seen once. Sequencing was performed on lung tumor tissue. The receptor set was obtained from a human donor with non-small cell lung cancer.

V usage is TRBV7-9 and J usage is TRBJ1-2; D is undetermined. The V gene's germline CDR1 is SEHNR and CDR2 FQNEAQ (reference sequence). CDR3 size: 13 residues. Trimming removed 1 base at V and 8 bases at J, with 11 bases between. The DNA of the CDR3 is TGTGCCAGCAGCTTAGACCAGATTGGGGGCTACACCTTC. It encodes CASSLDQIGGYTF.

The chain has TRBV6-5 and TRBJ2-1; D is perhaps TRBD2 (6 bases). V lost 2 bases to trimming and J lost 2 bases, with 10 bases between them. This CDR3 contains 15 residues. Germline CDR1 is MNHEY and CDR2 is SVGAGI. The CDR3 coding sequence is TGTGCCAGCAGTTACGGGGGGAGTACCTACAATGAGCAGTTCTTC. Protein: CASSYGGSTYNEQFF.

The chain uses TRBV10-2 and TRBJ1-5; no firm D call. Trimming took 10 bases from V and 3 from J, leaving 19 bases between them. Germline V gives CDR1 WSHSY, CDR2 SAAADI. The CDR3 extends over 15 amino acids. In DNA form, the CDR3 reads TGCGCCACCCGGGCCCAAAACTCGTTCAATCAGCCCCAGCATTTT. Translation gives CATRAQNSFNQPQHF.

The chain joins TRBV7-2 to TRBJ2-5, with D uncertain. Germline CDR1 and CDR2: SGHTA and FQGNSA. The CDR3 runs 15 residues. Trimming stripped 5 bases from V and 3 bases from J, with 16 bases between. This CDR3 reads CASSPSLIGKETQYF. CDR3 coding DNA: TGTGCCAGCAGCCCAAGCCTCATAGGGAAAGAGACCCAGTACTTC.

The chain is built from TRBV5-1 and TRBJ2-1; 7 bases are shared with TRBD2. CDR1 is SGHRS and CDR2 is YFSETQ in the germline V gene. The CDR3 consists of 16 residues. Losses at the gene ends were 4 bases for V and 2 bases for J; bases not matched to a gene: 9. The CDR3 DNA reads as TGCGCCAGCAGCCCGGGGGGTGGCGGGGCCTACAATGAGCAGTTCTTC. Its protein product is CASSPGGGGAYNEQFF.

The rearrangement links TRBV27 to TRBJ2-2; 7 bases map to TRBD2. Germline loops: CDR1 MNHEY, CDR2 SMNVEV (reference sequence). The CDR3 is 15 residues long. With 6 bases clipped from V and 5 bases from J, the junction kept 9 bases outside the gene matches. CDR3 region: CASRRGREGTGELFF. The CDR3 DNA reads TGTGCCAGCAGACGGGGCAGGGAGGGGACCGGGGAGCTGTTTTTT.

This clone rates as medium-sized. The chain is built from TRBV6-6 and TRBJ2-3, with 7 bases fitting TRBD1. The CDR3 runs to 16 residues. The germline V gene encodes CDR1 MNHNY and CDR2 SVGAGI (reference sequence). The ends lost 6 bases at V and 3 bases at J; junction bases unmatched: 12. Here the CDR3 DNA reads TGTGCCAGCAGACCACCGGGACAGCTAAGAACAGATACGCAGTATTTT. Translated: CASRPPGQLRTDTQYF.

CDR3 sequence reads: CASVTWNSGVEAFF. In nucleotides, the CDR3 is TGTGCCAGCGTTACCTGGAACAGTGGCGTTGAAGCTTTCTTT. The chain uses TRBV9 and TRBJ1-1; D is ambiguous. Trimming removed 7 bases from V and 7 bases from J, with 20 bases in between. The CDR3 length is 14 residues. Looked up from germline, CDR1 is SGDLS and CDR2 is YYNGEE.

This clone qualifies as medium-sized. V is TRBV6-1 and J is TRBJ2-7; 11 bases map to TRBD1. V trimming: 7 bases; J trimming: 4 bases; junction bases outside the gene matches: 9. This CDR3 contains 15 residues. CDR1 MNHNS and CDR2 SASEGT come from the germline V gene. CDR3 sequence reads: CASTNRGTGGYEQYF. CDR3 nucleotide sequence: TGTGCCAGCACTAACCGGGGGACAGGGGGATACGAGCAGTACTTC.

The CDR3 DNA is TGTGCCAGCAGCGGACAGGGGGCGAATTCACCCCTCCACTTT. Protein sequence: CASSGQGANSPLHF. The chain combines TRBV7-2 with TRBJ1-6, with 11 positions matching TRBD1. Germline V CDR1 and CDR2: SGHTA, FQGNSA. The CDR3 contains 14 residues. The V segment lost 5 bases and the J segment 7 bases; nucleotides outside the gene matches: 1.

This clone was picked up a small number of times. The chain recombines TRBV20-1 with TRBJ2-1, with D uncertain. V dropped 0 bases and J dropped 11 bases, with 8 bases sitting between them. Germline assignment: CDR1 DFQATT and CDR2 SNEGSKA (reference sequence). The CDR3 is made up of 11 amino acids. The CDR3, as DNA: TGCAGTGCTAGAGATCCAATTAAGCAGTTCTTC. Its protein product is CSARDPIKQFF.

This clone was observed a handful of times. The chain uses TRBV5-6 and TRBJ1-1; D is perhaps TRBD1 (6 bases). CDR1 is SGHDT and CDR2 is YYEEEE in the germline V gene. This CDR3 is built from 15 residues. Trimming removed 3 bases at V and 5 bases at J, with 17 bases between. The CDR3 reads CASSSIWGARTEAFF. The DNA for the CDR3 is TGTGCCAGCAGCTCCATTTGGGGGGCGCGAACTGAAGCTTTCTTT.

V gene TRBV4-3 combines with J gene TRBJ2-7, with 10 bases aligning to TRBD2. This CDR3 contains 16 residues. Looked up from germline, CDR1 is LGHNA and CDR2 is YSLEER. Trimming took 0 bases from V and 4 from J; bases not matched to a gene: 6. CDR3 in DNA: TGCGCCAGCAGCCAAGATTGGAGCGGGGGGGGGTACGAGCAGTACTTC. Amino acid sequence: CASSQDWSGGGYEQYF.

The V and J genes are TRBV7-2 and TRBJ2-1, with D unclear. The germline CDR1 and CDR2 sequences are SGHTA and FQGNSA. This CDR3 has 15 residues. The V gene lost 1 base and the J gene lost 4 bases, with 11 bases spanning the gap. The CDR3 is CASSLVAARYNEQFF. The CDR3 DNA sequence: TGTGCCAGCAGCTTAGTCGCGGCTAGGTACAATGAGCAGTTCTTC.

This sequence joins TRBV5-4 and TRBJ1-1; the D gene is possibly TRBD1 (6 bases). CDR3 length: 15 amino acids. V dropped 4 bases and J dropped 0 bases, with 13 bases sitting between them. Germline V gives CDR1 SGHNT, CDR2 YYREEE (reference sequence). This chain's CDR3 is CASSEPDSMNTEAFF. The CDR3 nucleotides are TGTGCCAGCAGCGAACCGGACAGCATGAACACTGAAGCTTTCTTT.

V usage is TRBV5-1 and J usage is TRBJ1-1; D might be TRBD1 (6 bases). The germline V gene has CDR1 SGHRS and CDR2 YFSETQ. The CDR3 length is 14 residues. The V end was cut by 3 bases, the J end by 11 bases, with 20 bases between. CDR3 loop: CASSSDSPAYPAFF. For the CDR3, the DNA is TGCGCCAGCAGCTCGGACAGCCCCGCTTATCCTGCTTTCTTT.

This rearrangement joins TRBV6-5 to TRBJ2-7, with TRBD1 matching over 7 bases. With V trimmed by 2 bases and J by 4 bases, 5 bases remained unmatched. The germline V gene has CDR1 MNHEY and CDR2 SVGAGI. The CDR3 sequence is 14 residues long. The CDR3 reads CASSYDRDKYEQYF. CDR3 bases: TGTGCCAGCAGTTACGACAGGGATAAATACGAGCAGTACTTC.

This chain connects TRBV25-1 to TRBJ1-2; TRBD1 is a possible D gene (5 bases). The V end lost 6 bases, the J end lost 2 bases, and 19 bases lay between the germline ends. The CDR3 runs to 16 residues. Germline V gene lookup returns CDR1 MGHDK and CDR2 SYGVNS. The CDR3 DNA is TGTGCCAGCAGCGCACCGGAGAGGACAAGAAACTATGGCTACACCTTC. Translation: CASSAPERTRNYGYTF.

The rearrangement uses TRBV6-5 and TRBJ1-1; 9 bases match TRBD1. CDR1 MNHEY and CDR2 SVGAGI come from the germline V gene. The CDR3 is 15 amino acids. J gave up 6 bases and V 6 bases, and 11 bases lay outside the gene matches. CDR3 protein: CASSNPGQGSPEAFF. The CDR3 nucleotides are TGTGCCAGCAGCAATCCGGGACAGGGAAGCCCTGAAGCTTTCTTT.

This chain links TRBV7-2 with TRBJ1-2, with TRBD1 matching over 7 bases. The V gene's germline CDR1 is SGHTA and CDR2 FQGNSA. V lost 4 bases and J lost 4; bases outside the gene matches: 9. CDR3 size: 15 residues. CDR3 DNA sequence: TGTGCCAGCAGCTCCCCGGGCGCAGGGGGCTATGGCTACACCTTC. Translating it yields CASSSPGAGGYGYTF.

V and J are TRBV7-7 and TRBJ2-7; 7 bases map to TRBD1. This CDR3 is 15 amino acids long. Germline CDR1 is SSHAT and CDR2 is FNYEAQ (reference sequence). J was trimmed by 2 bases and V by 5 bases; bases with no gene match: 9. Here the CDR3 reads CASSPGQANTYEQYF. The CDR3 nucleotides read TGTGCCAGCAGCCCCGGACAGGCAAATACCTACGAGCAGTACTTC.

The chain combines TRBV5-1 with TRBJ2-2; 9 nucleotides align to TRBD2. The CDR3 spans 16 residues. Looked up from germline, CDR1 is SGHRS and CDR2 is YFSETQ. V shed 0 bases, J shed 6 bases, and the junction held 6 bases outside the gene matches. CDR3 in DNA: TGCGCCAGCAGCTTGGATGGCGGGAGGGTCTCCGGGGAGCTGTTTTTT. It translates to CASSLDGGRVSGELFF.

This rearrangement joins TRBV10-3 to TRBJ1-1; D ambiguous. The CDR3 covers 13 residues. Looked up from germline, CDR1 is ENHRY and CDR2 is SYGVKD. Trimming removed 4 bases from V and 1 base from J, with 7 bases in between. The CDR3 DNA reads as TGTGCCATCAGTGGCTTCGGGAACACTGAAGCTTTCTTT. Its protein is CAISGFGNTEAFF.

CDR3 coding DNA: TGTGCCAGCAGTTTAGAGCCCTATGGCTACACCTTC. Translating gives CASSLEPYGYTF. This chain joins TRBV2 and TRBJ1-2, with unresolved D. The V gene lost 5 bases and the J gene lost 4 bases, with 8 bases spanning the gap. Germline loops: CDR1 SNHLY, CDR2 FYNNEI. The CDR3 loop spans 12 amino acids.

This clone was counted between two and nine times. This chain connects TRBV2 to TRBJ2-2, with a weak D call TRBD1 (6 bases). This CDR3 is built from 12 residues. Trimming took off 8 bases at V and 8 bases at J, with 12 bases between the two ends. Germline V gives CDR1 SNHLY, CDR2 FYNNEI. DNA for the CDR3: TGTGCCAGCGGCAGGGGCTGGGGGGAGCTGTTTTTT. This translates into CASGRGWGELFF.

This CDR3 reads CASSHSGGAYEQFF. CDR3 nucleotides: TGTGCCAGCAGCCATAGCGGGGGGGCCTATGAGCAGTTCTTC. The chain links TRBV5-6 to TRBJ2-1; 11 nucleotides agree with TRBD2. Germline-derived CDR1 and CDR2 are SGHDT and YYEEEE. After removal of 4 bases from V and 8 bases from J, the junction contained 5 bases not matched to a gene. CDR3 size: 14 residues.

DNA for the CDR3: TGTGCCAGCAGCTTAGCGGAGACCCAGTACTTC. Translated, it gives CASSLAETQYF. V usage is TRBV11-2 and J usage is TRBJ2-5; D uncertain. The ends were cut back, 1 base at V and 5 bases at J, with 2 bases in the middle. The germline V gene has CDR1 SGHAT and CDR2 FQNNGV. The length of the CDR3 is 11 residues.

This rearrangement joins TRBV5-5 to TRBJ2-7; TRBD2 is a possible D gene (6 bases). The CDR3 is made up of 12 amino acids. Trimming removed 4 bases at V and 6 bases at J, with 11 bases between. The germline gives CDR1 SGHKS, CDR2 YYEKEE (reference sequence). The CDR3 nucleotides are TGTGCCAGCAGCCGGGGAGGCCTCGAGCAGTACTTC. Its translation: CASSRGGLEQYF.

Here the CDR3 DNA reads TGCAGTGCTAGGGTCGCGGCCCAGTACTTC. Encoded protein: CSARVAAQYF. The chain combines TRBV20-1 with TRBJ2-5; D is undetermined. Trimming cost V 3 bases and J 9 bases, with 8 bases left between them. Germline V gene sequence: CDR1 DFQATT, CDR2 SNEGSKA (reference sequence). CDR3 length equals 10 residues.

The CDR3 region is CASRIGTGDSNQPQHF. Written as DNA, the CDR3 is TGTGCCAGCCGGATCGGGACAGGCGATAGCAATCAGCCCCAGCATTTT. The chain has TRBV6-6 and TRBJ1-5, with TRBD1 matching 8 bases. V lost 8 bases, J lost 0 bases, and 9 bases stayed unmatched. The CDR3 sequence is 16 residues long. Germline V gives CDR1 MNHNY, CDR2 SVGAGI (reference sequence).

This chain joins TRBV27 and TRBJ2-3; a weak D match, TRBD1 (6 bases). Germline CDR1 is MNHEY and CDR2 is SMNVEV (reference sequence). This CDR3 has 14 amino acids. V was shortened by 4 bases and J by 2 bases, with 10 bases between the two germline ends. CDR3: CASSWQGFTDTQYF. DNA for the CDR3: TGTGCCAGCAGTTGGCAGGGGTTCACAGATACGCAGTATTTT.